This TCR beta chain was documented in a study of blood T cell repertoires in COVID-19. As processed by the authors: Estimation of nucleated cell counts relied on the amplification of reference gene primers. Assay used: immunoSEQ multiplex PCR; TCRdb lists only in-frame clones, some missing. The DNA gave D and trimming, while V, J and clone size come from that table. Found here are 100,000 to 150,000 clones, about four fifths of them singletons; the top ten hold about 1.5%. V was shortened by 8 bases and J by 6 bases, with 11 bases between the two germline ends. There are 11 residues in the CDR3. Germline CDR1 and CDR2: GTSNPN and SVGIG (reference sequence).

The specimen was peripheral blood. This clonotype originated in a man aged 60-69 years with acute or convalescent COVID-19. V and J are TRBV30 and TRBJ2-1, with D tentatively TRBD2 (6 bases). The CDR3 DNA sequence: TGTGCCAGGGGACTTTTCAATGAGCAGTTCTTC. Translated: CARGLFNEQFF.